These 9 T cell receptor beta chains share one sample of origin, sequenced in a study of blood T cell repertoires in COVID-19. Assay: immunoSEQ multiplex PCR; the TCRdb copy retains only in-frame clones and omits some. This sample has 150,000 or so clones, with approximately 84% found just once. Sequencing was carried out using peripheral blood. The receptors were gathered from a woman aged 60-75 years with acute or convalescent COVID-19.

The gene calls are TRBV5-1 and TRBJ2-7; the match to TRBD1 covers 7 bases. The CDR3 is 13 residues long. The V segment lost 4 bases and the J segment 2 bases; nucleotides outside the gene matches: 3. Germline V lookup: CDR1 SGHRS, CDR2 YFSETQ. DNA for the CDR3: TGCGCCAGCAGCCAGGACAGGACCTACGAGCAGTACTTC. It encodes CASSQDRTYEQYF.

V gene TRBV24-1 combines with J gene TRBJ2-3; no reliable D call. The germline gives CDR1 KGHDR, CDR2 SFDVKD. Trimming removed 6 bases at V and 4 bases at J, with 10 bases between. This CDR3 region has 13 residues. CDR3 nucleotide sequence: TGTGCCACCAGTTCCCCGGCGGCAGATACGCAGTATTTT. Its protein product is CATSSPAADTQYF.

The V and J genes are TRBV3-1 (or the pseudogene TRBV3-2) and TRBJ1-6, with 7 bases aligning to TRBD1. Looked up from germline, CDR1 is LGHDT and CDR2 is YNNKEL (reference sequence). J lost 6 bases, V lost 3 bases, and 5 bases had no gene match. The CDR3 is made up of 15 amino acids. CDR3: CASSQAGTVNSPLHF. DNA for the CDR3: TGTGCCAGCAGCCAGGCCGGGACAGTTAATTCACCCCTCCACTTT.

The chain employs TRBV3-1 (or the pseudogene TRBV3-2) and TRBJ2-7, with D maybe TRBD2 (5 bases). The CDR3 length is 14 residues. Trimming removed 4 bases at V and 3 bases at J, with 13 bases between. Germline V gives CDR1 LGHDT, CDR2 YNNKEL (reference sequence). The CDR3, as DNA: TGTGCCAGCAGCCTAGGAGGAGGCCTCTACGAGCAGTACTTC. It encodes CASSLGGGLYEQYF.

The rearrangement uses TRBV4-3 and TRBJ2-1; maybe TRBD1 (6 bases). V lost 4 bases to trimming and J lost 4 bases, with 20 bases between them. The length of the CDR3 is 17 residues. Germline V gene lookup returns CDR1 LGHNA and CDR2 YSLEER. The CDR3 nucleotides read TGCGCCAGCAGCCTGAAACCCGCCGGGCAGGGGTACAATGAGCAGTTCTTC. The encoded protein is CASSLKPAGQGYNEQFF.

The CDR3 nucleotides are TGTGCCAGCAGTTTAAACAGGGGGCTAGGAGCTAACTATGGCTACACCTTC. Encoded protein: CASSLNRGLGANYGYTF. The chain recombines TRBV28 with TRBJ1-2; TRBD1 aligns across 9 bases. The CDR3 loop spans 17 amino acids. Losses at the gene ends were 2 bases for V and 0 bases for J; bases not matched to a gene: 7. The germline V gene encodes CDR1 MDHEN and CDR2 SYDVKM.

The chain carries TRBV12-5 and TRBJ1-2; TRBD1 might be the D (6 bases). V lost 6 bases and J 1 base, leaving 24 bases between the germline ends. Germline V gives CDR1 LGHNT, CDR2 FRNRAP. The CDR3 loop spans 18 amino acids. The CDR3 DNA sequence: TGTGCTAGTGGCCCCCGTAGGGGGGGCGTCCGCTTTAACTATGGCTACACCTTC. This codes for CASGPRRGGVRFNYGYTF.

The chain has TRBV7-2 and TRBJ2-5, with D possibly being TRBD2 (5 bases). The CDR3 consists of 15 residues. Germline V gives CDR1 SGHTA, CDR2 FQGNSA. The V end was cut by 1 base, the J end by 4 bases, with 13 bases between. The CDR3 loop reads CASSLVRLAGETQYF. DNA of the CDR3: TGTGCCAGCAGCTTAGTTCGCCTAGCTGGAGAGACCCAGTACTTC.

V is TRBV19 and J is TRBJ1-4, with 7 nucleotides matching TRBD1. CDR3 length: 15 residues. The V segment lost 7 bases and the J segment 7 bases; nucleotides outside the gene matches: 12. Looked up from germline, CDR1 is LNHDA and CDR2 is SQIVND (reference sequence). CDR3 protein: CASTRARTGAEKLFF. The DNA of the CDR3 is TGTGCCAGTACCCGCGCGCGGACAGGAGCTGAAAAACTGTTTTTT. Based on the CDR3 plus reference TRBV19 and TRBJ1-4, the full variable domain is DGGITQSPKYLFRKEGQNVTLSCEQNLNHDAMYWYRQDPGQGLRLIYYSQIVNDFQKGDIAEGYSVSREKKESFPLTVTSAQKNPTAFYLCASTRARTGAEKLFFGSGTQLSVL.